The 28 T cell receptor beta chains presented below share a single source sample, sequenced in a study of patients and donors after allogeneic stem cell transplantation. Via MiXCR, TCRdb re-called the RT-PCR reads, giving one row per CDR3 protein. The profile shows 920,000 or so distinct CDR3 sequences, under 20% of them singletons. What was sequenced was blood, either unsorted or a sorted T cell fraction (not recorded which). All receptors derive from a human donor who was either an allogeneic HSCT recipient or a stem cell or donor lymphocyte infusion donor (not recorded which). It is not recorded whose cells these are; they may come from a transplant donor.

This chain joins TRBV30 and TRBJ1-2, with D perhaps matching TRBD1 (6 bases). CDR3 length equals 11 residues. The V and J ends lost 3 bases and 8 bases respectively, with 10 bases between them. Germline V gene lookup returns CDR1 GTSNPN and CDR2 SVGIG (reference sequence). The CDR3 protein is CAWSGGLGYTF. For the CDR3, the DNA is TGTGCCTGGAGCGGGGGGCTGGGCTACACCTTC.

The CDR3 DNA follows: TGTGCCAGCAGTAGTTCCGGGACCGGAAACACCATATATTTT. Residues: CASSSSGTGNTIYF. The chain links TRBV28 to TRBJ1-3, with D maybe TRBD1 (5 bases). Germline assignment: CDR1 MDHEN and CDR2 SYDVKM. The CDR3 covers 14 residues. The V and J ends lost 5 bases and 4 bases respectively, with 12 bases between them. The complete variable domain, with remaining parts taken from reference TRBV28 and TRBJ1-3, reads DVKVTQSSRYLVKRTGEKVFLECVQDMDHENMFWYRQDPGLGLRLIYFSYDVKMKEKGDIPEGYSVSREKKERFSLILESASTNQTSMYLCASSSSGTGNTIYFGEGSWLTVV.

The rearrangement links TRBV6-5 to TRBJ2-1; 11 positions agree with TRBD2. Germline values: CDR1 MNHEY, CDR2 SVGAGI. The CDR3 is made up of 16 amino acids. V lost 0 bases, J lost 9 bases, and 7 bases stayed unmatched. The DNA of the CDR3 is TGTGCCAGCAGTTACTCGATTAGCGGGGGGGCGGGTGAGCAGTTCTTC. Its translation is CASSYSISGGAGEQFF.

As DNA, the CDR3 is TGTGCCACGACCCCAGAGGGTAGCGGAGGTAACACCGGGGAGCTGTTTTTT. Translating it yields CATTPEGSGGNTGELFF. The rearrangement joins TRBV10-3 to TRBJ2-2; D perhaps matches TRBD2 (6 bases). This CDR3 is 17 amino acids long. Trimming stripped 10 bases from V and 2 bases from J, with 23 bases between. Germline V gives CDR1 ENHRY, CDR2 SYGVKD.

The chain is built from TRBV2 and TRBJ1-6; TRBD1 might be the D (5 bases). The CDR3 is 14 residues long. Germline V lookup: CDR1 SNHLY, CDR2 FYNNEI. V dropped 4 bases and J dropped 10 bases, with 14 bases sitting between them. The CDR3 sequence is CASSGEKEGSPLHF. CDR3 sequence (DNA): TGTGCCAGCAGTGGGGAGAAAGAGGGGTCACCCCTCCACTTT.

This clonotype was observed a few times. V is TRBV4-2 and J is TRBJ2-3, with D maybe TRBD2 (5 bases). V gave up 2 bases and J gave up 3 bases, with 18 bases separating them. The CDR3 is 17 residues long. Per germline, CDR1 LGHNA and CDR2 YNFKEQ. The chain's CDR3 is CASSQRERPARTDTQYF. CDR3 DNA sequence: TGTGCCAGCAGCCAAAGGGAGAGGCCTGCCCGAACAGATACGCAGTATTTT.

This clonotype was found a few times. This rearrangement joins TRBV15 to TRBJ2-3; TRBD1 is a possible D gene (5 bases). V was cut by 0 bases and J by 2 bases, with 9 bases left in between. Looked up from germline, CDR1 is LNHNV and CDR2 is YYDKDF (reference sequence). The CDR3 extends over 15 amino acids. The CDR3 reads CATSRDKGATDTQYF. The CDR3 DNA reads TGTGCCACCAGCAGAGATAAAGGGGCCACAGATACGCAGTATTTT.

The chain carries TRBV7-9 and TRBJ2-1, with D tentatively TRBD1 (5 bases). Trimming stripped 3 bases from V and 0 bases from J, with 9 bases between. Germline assignment: CDR1 SEHNR and CDR2 FQNEAQ (reference sequence). This CDR3 region has 15 residues. CDR3 region: CASSFEGASYNEQFF. In DNA, the CDR3 is TGTGCCAGCAGCTTTGAAGGGGCCTCCTACAATGAGCAGTTCTTC.

The V gene is TRBV16, the J gene TRBJ1-1; D gene ambiguous. The CDR3 is made up of 12 amino acids. V was trimmed by 5 bases and J by 5 bases, leaving 9 bases between them. From germline, CDR1 is KGHSY and CDR2 FQNENV. DNA of the CDR3: TGTGCCAGCAGCAGATTATGGACTGAAGCTTTCTTT. It codes for CASSRLWTEAFF.

This clonotype turned up a few times. The chain joins TRBV21-1 to TRBJ2-7; TRBD1 is the table's D call, not checked against the DNA. TRBV21-1 is a pseudogene. The CDR3 length is 15 residues. CDR3 DNA: TGTGCCAGCAGCAAAACGGGACAGCTAGAGTACGAGCAGTACTTC. As protein: CASSKTGQLEYEQYF.

This clonotype was detected ten times or more. The genes are TRBV12-3 or TRBV12-4 and TRBJ1-2, with no clear D. Trimming stripped 5 bases from V and 13 bases from J, with 14 bases between. The CDR3 extends over 11 amino acids. CDR3 sequence (DNA): TGTGCCAGCAGTCTCAACACCCGGGTCACCTTC. Protein: CASSLNTRVTF.

This clonotype was counted only a few times. The chain couples TRBV20-1 to TRBJ2-2; 7 bases are shared with TRBD2. This CDR3 is built from 15 residues. The ends lost 1 base at V and 4 bases at J; junction bases unmatched: 6. Germline V gene sequence: CDR1 DFQATT, CDR2 SNEGSKA (reference sequence). The CDR3 bases are TGCAGTGCTAGAGTTACGGGGGGTGGCACCGGGGAGCTGTTTTTT. Its protein is CSARVTGGGTGELFF.

The chain has TRBV15 and TRBJ2-7; D may match TRBD1 or TRBD2 (5 bases each). The CDR3 has 15 amino acids. Germline-derived CDR1 and CDR2 are LNHNV and YYDKDF (reference sequence). Trimming took off 4 bases at V and 2 bases at J, with 15 bases between the two ends. In DNA form, the CDR3 reads TGTGCCACCAGCAAGACCTTGGGGGTTACCTACGAGCAGTACTTC. The encoded protein is CATSKTLGVTYEQYF.

This clonotype has at least ten counts. The V and J genes are TRBV5-1 and TRBJ2-2, with D tentatively TRBD1 or TRBD2 (5 bases each). V was trimmed by 0 bases and J by 3 bases, leaving 12 bases between them. Germline V lookup: CDR1 SGHRS, CDR2 YFSETQ. This CDR3 spans 16 amino acids. DNA of the CDR3: TGCGCCAGCAGCTTGGCCATGGGGGTCTACACCGGGGAGCTGTTTTTT. Protein sequence: CASSLAMGVYTGELFF.

The chain recombines TRBV19 with TRBJ1-1, with D unclear. CDR1 is LNHDA, CDR2 SQIVND, per germline (reference sequence). Between the trimmed V and J ends, which lost 0 bases and 0 bases, there was a span of 8 bases. This CDR3 region has 15 residues. The CDR3 loop reads CASSIEAIMNTEAFF. In DNA form, the CDR3 reads TGTGCCAGTAGTATAGAGGCCATCATGAACACTGAAGCTTTCTTT.

This sequence joins TRBV6-1 and TRBJ1-2, with 8 bases aligning to TRBD1. The V gene end was trimmed by 5 bases and the J gene end by 7 bases; junction bases not matched to a gene: 18. CDR3 size: 17 residues. Per germline, CDR1 MNHNS and CDR2 SASEGT. Here the CDR3 reads CASSTSQLAGGTGGYTF. CDR3 DNA sequence: TGTGCCAGCAGTACTTCCCAGCTGGCAGGGGGCACTGGTGGCTACACCTTC.

The CDR3 DNA sequence: TGTGCCAGCACCCCCGGGACAGGGGGCGGAGATACGCAGTATTTT. It is translated as CASTPGTGGGDTQYF. The V gene is TRBV12-3 or TRBV12-4, the J gene TRBJ2-3, with 12 bases lining up with TRBD1. This CDR3 contains 15 residues. Germline trimming cut 7 bases from V and 5 bases from J; bases unmatched to any gene: 7.

The gene calls are TRBV12-5 and TRBJ1-1, with TRBD1 identical over 7 bases. V lost 7 bases to trimming and J lost 0 bases; unmatched junction nucleotides: 8. Germline V gene sequence: CDR1 LGHNT, CDR2 FRNRAP. The CDR3 covers 15 residues. The CDR3: CASALGGTLNTEAFF. CDR3 bases: TGTGCTAGTGCCTTAGGGGGCACCCTGAACACTGAAGCTTTCTTT.

This clonotype was observed at least ten times. J is TRBJ2-1 and V is TRBV7-9; D call uncertain. V was cut by 2 bases and J by 6 bases, with 5 bases left in between. This CDR3 spans 12 amino acids. Germline CDR1 SEHNR, CDR2 FQNEAQ (reference sequence). Written as DNA, the CDR3 is TGTGCCAGCAGCTTACTACCCAATGAGCAGTTCTTC. It yields the protein CASSLLPNEQFF.

This clonotype has ten or more counts. The chain is built from TRBV12-3 or TRBV12-4 and TRBJ2-7; D is ambiguous. The germline V and J ends were trimmed by 5 bases and 2 bases, with 7 bases remaining between them. The CDR3 totals 12 residues. This CDR3 is CASSPTPYEQYF. CDR3 DNA: TGTGCCAGCAGTCCCACCCCCTACGAGCAGTACTTC.

J is TRBJ1-2 and V is TRBV6-1; 12 bases match TRBD1. This CDR3 region has 17 residues. V lost 7 bases and J lost 1; bases outside the gene matches: 10. In germline, CDR1 is MNHNS, CDR2 SASEGT. CDR3 protein: CASILRDRGPNNYGYTF. In DNA form, the CDR3 reads TGTGCCAGCATCCTTCGGGACAGGGGGCCGAATAACTATGGCTACACCTTC.

J is TRBJ1-1 and V is TRBV3-1, with D unclear. The CDR3 sequence is 14 residues long. Germline CDR1 LGHDT, CDR2 YNNKEL (reference sequence). Trimming shortened V by 3 bases and J by 3 bases, and 11 bases separated the two germline ends. As DNA, the CDR3 is TGTGCCAGCAGCCATTTAGAAGGGTACACTGAAGCTTTCTTT. Translated: CASSHLEGYTEAFF.

The CDR3 is CSAGPGQGDYGYTF. CDR3 nucleotide sequence: TGCAGTGCTGGACCGGGACAGGGAGACTATGGCTACACCTTC. The V and J genes are TRBV20-1 and TRBJ1-2; 9 nucleotides match TRBD1. V shed 5 bases, J shed 3 bases, and the junction held 7 bases outside the gene matches. This CDR3 is built from 14 residues. Germline CDR1 DFQATT, CDR2 SNEGSKA (reference sequence).

This clonotype was seen only a few times. The chain joins TRBV20-1 to TRBJ1-4, with 7 bases identical to TRBD1. Germline CDR1 is DFQATT and CDR2 is SNEGSKA (reference sequence). This CDR3 contains 12 residues. V was pared by 3 bases and J by 5 bases, with 0 bases of the junction left unmatched. CDR3 amino acids: CSASRGNEKLFF. Written as DNA, the CDR3 is TGCAGTGCTAGCAGGGGGAATGAAAAACTGTTTTTT.

This clonotype was counted a few times. This chain joins TRBV27 and TRBJ2-4; 7 bases line up with TRBD1. The germline V gene encodes CDR1 MNHEY and CDR2 SMNVEV (reference sequence). The J segment lost 0 bases and the V segment lost 0 bases, leaving 5 bases of the junction unmatched. The CDR3 totals 17 residues. The CDR3 here is CASSLSSQGVAKNIQYF. The CDR3 DNA sequence: TGTGCCAGCAGTTTATCCTCCCAGGGGGTAGCCAAAAACATTCAGTACTTC.

A few counts support this clonotype. The CDR3 spells CASRIYDSQPYEQYF. The CDR3 nucleotides read TGTGCCAGCAGAATATATGACAGCCAGCCCTACGAGCAGTACTTC. V is TRBV12-3 or TRBV12-4 and J is TRBJ2-7, with a possible D match to TRBD1 (5 bases). The CDR3 has 15 residues. Trimming removed 6 bases at V and 2 bases at J, with 17 bases between.

The J gene is TRBJ2-3, the V gene TRBV5-7; D may be TRBD1 or TRBD2 (5 bases each). TRBV5-7 is marked as an open reading frame, function uncertain. V lost 2 bases and J lost 11, with 18 bases in between. The CDR3 sequence is 14 residues long. The CDR3: CASSLCVSGAGQYF. In nucleotides, the CDR3 is TGTGCCAGCAGCTTATGCGTCTCCGGGGCCGGGCAGTATTTT.

This clonotype was seen a few times. This chain links TRBV6-1 with TRBJ1-5, with D maybe TRBD1 (6 bases). There are 16 residues in the CDR3. Germline V lookup: CDR1 MNHNS, CDR2 SASEGT. The V end was cut by 6 bases, the J end by 6 bases, with 21 bases between. The CDR3 DNA reads as TGTGCCAGCAGCCCCCTGGGGGGGGCATGGGGTCAGCCCCAGCATTTT. It translates to CASSPLGGAWGQPQHF.